Presented here are 27 T cell receptor beta chains from one specimen sequenced in a study of blood T cells in healthy people across ages. PCR was performed a second time for roughly 7 to 12 cycles using a sample-barcoded 5' primer and a J-beta primer mix. TCRdb analysed the 5' RACE reads with MiXCR anew, one entry per CDR3 protein. The sample lists about 570,000 distinct CDR3 sequences, 27% occurring once. The specimen was blood. Every receptor here comes from a woman aged 70-85 years in good health.

The chain links TRBV6-2 or TRBV6-3 to TRBJ1-2, with 8 positions matching TRBD1. Trimming cost V 5 bases and J 4 bases; bases outside gene matches: 9. Germline CDR1 and CDR2: MNHEY and SVGEGT. The CDR3 consists of 15 residues. The DNA of the CDR3 is TGTGCCAGCAGTGGACAGGGTCAGGGGATCTATGGCTACACCTTC. Protein: CASSGQGQGIYGYTF.

This clonotype was found a few times. The genes are TRBV6-2 or TRBV6-3 and TRBJ2-7; 8 nucleotides match TRBD1. The CDR3 sequence is 16 residues long. The V segment lost 6 bases and the J segment 0 bases; nucleotides outside the gene matches: 10. Germline CDR1 is MNHEY and CDR2 is SVGEGT. The CDR3 region is CASSLRGPGGSYEQYF. In nucleotides, the CDR3 is TGTGCCAGCAGCCTCAGGGGGCCTGGGGGCTCCTACGAGCAGTACTTC.

This clonotype was counted many times. In DNA, the CDR3 is TGCGCCAGCAGCTCGCCGCCGGCGCCCTACGAGCAGTACTTC. This sequence encodes CASSSPPAPYEQYF. The chain is built from TRBV5-1 and TRBJ2-7; D call uncertain. This CDR3 has 14 amino acids. Per the germline V gene, CDR1 is SGHRS and CDR2 is YFSETQ. Trimming cost V 3 bases and J 2 bases, with 12 bases left between them.

The V gene is TRBV7-9, the J gene TRBJ1-2; unclear D gene. The germline V gene encodes CDR1 SEHNR and CDR2 FQNEAQ (reference sequence). There are 16 residues in the CDR3. V lost 1 base and J lost 3, with 15 bases in between. CDR3 nucleotide sequence: TGTGCCAGCAGCTTAGAGGTGGGCTCATGGGACTATGGCTACACCTTC. Residues: CASSLEVGSWDYGYTF.

Of note for this clonotype: At one end the junction does not follow the germline gene, possibly because of a read error. The chain employs TRBV27 and TRBJ2-5; TRBD2 agrees at 11 bases. The CDR3 covers 15 residues. From germline, CDR1 is MNHEY and CDR2 SMNVEV (reference sequence). The CDR3 sequence is CASSPTLAGVETRYF. CDR3 sequence (DNA): TGTGCCAGCAGCCCGACACTAGCGGGGGTTGAGACCCGGTACTTC.

Only a few counts were recorded for this clonotype. V and J are TRBV11-2 and TRBJ2-7; 7 bases align to TRBD2. The J call may be mistaken, given a closer DNA end match to TRBJ2-5. Germline V gene data show CDR1 as SGHAT and CDR2 as FQNNGV. This CDR3 has 14 amino acids. The CDR3 nucleotides read TGTGCCAGCAGCCCGAGGACTAGTGGGGAGACCCAGTACTTC. Amino acid sequence: CASSPRTSGETQYF.

This clonotype was found once. The chain links TRBV28 to TRBJ1-6; weak D call: TRBD1 (5 bases). CDR1 and CDR2 (germline): MDHEN, SYDVKM. This CDR3 contains 15 residues. V was shortened by 1 base and J by 8 bases, with 12 bases between the two germline ends. CDR3 bases: TGTGCCAGCAGTTTATCGGGCAGGGTCGATTCACCCCTCCACTTT. This gives the protein CASSLSGRVDSPLHF.

This clonotype has only a few counts. The V gene is TRBV10-3, the J gene TRBJ2-1; TRBD2 aligns across 8 bases. J gave up 0 bases and V 6 bases, and 4 bases lay outside the gene matches. The germline gives CDR1 ENHRY, CDR2 SYGVKD. The CDR3 consists of 15 residues. The CDR3 nucleotides are TGTGCCATCAGGGAAGCGGGGGCCTCCTACAATGAGCAGTTCTTC. Translating gives CAIREAGASYNEQFF.

V usage is TRBV6-1 and J usage is TRBJ2-5; perhaps D is TRBD1 or TRBD2 (5 bases each). CDR1 and CDR2 from the germline V gene are MNHNS and SASEGT. Trimming shortened V by 6 bases and J by 7 bases, and 18 bases separated the two germline ends. This CDR3 is built from 14 residues. CDR3 in amino acids: CASRPGLEIGTQYF. The CDR3 DNA is TGTGCCAGCAGGCCGGGGCTAGAAATAGGGACCCAGTACTTC.

The chain recombines TRBV15 with TRBJ2-1; the match to TRBD2 covers 11 bases. V dropped 7 bases and J dropped 8; count of bases not matched to a gene: 10. The germline CDR1 and CDR2 sequences are LNHNV and YYDKDF (reference sequence). CDR3 length: 15 residues. CDR3 amino acids: CATTSPTSGAHEQFF. The DNA of the CDR3 is TGTGCCACCACCAGTCCGACTAGCGGGGCCCATGAGCAGTTCTTC.

This clonotype was observed a handful of times. This chain uses TRBV3-1 with TRBJ1-3; no clear D. V was clipped by 3 bases and J by 6 bases, with 12 bases between them. The germline V gene has CDR1 LGHDT and CDR2 YNNKEL (reference sequence). CDR3 length: 14 residues. The CDR3 nucleotides are TGTGCCAGCAGCCACCAAGTAATTGAAAACACCATATATTTT. Translation gives CASSHQVIENTIYF.

This clonotype was detected only a few times. The V and J genes are TRBV4-3 and TRBJ2-1; no clear D. V lost 2 bases and J 4 bases, leaving 6 bases between the germline ends. This CDR3 is built from 13 residues. Germline values: CDR1 LGHNA, CDR2 YSLEER. The CDR3 coding sequence is TGCGCCAGCAGCCAAATGACGTACAATGAGCAGTTCTTC. Amino acid sequence: CASSQMTYNEQFF.

The chain joins TRBV6-2 or TRBV6-3 to TRBJ1-5, with D unresolved. CDR3 size: 15 residues. From germline, CDR1 is MNHEY and CDR2 SVGEGT. V was trimmed by 6 bases and J by 0 bases, leaving 12 bases between them. CDR3 DNA: TGTGCCAGCAGCGCCCGGTTATTTAGCAATCAGCCCCAGCATTTT. Protein: CASSARLFSNQPQHF.

This clonotype was seen a few times. V gene TRBV2 combines with J gene TRBJ2-1; TRBD2 matches 7 bases. This CDR3 comprises 14 residues. V was pared by 3 bases and J by 3 bases, with 2 bases of the junction left unmatched. Germline assignment: CDR1 SNHLY and CDR2 FYNNEI. Here the CDR3 reads CASSEGGGYNEQFF. For the CDR3, the DNA is TGTGCCAGCAGTGAGGGCGGGGGCTACAATGAGCAGTTCTTC.

The chain employs TRBV6-5 and TRBJ1-1; TRBD1 matches 10 bases. This CDR3 has 14 amino acids. Per the germline V gene, CDR1 is MNHEY and CDR2 is SVGAGI. The ends lost 2 bases at V and 10 bases at J; junction bases unmatched: 7. Here the CDR3 reads CASSYGDRGFGAFF. The CDR3 DNA reads as TGTGCCAGCAGTTACGGGGACAGGGGTTTTGGAGCTTTCTTT.

This chain joins TRBV6-2 or TRBV6-3 and TRBJ2-7, with 8 bases that match TRBD1. The germline V gene encodes CDR1 MNHEY and CDR2 SVGEGT. V dropped 8 bases and J dropped 5; count of bases not matched to a gene: 14. The CDR3 contains 15 residues. The CDR3 DNA reads TGTGCCAGCCATCTCAGGGGGCGCTCGATCGACGAGCAGTACTTC. This translates into CASHLRGRSIDEQYF.

This clonotype was detected only a few times. Written as DNA, the CDR3 is TGTGCCATCGCCCTAGAACGGGATCAGCCCCAGCATTTT. Protein product: CAIALERDQPQHF. The rearrangement joins TRBV12-3 or TRBV12-4 to TRBJ1-5; D call uncertain. The V end was cut by 10 bases, the J end by 5 bases, with 15 bases between. The length of the CDR3 is 13 residues.

This chain connects TRBV9 to TRBJ1-1, with 7 bases identical to TRBD1. Germline V gene sequence: CDR1 SGDLS, CDR2 YYNGEE. The CDR3 has 13 residues. Unmatched junction bases numbered 3, after V lost 1 base and J lost 6 bases. Here the CDR3 reads CASSVLGGPEAFF. CDR3 DNA sequence: TGTGCCAGCAGCGTATTAGGGGGCCCTGAAGCTTTCTTT.

This clonotype appeared a few times. The chain links TRBV13 to TRBJ2-4; D possibly corresponds to TRBD1 (5 bases). V shed 1 base and J shed 0 bases, with 16 bases lying between them. Germline CDR1 PRHDT, CDR2 FYEKMQ (reference sequence). The CDR3 is 18 residues long. The CDR3 loop reads CASSLAPPGFGAKNIQYF. In DNA, the CDR3 is TGTGCCAGCAGCTTAGCCCCCCCAGGGTTCGGAGCCAAAAACATTCAGTACTTC.

The genes are TRBV3-1 and TRBJ2-2; possible D gene TRBD2, 6 bases. V dropped 1 base and J dropped 6 bases, with 9 bases sitting between them. Germline assignment: CDR1 LGHDT and CDR2 YNNKEL (reference sequence). This CDR3 has 14 residues. CDR3 nucleotides: TGTGCCAGCAGCCAAGCAGGAGGGTCCGGGGAGCTGTTTTTT. This codes for CASSQAGGSGELFF. Looking up the rest from reference TRBV3-1 and TRBJ2-2 gives the full variable domain: DTAVSQTPKYLVTQMGNDKSIKCEQNLGHDTMYWYKQDSKKFLKIMFSYNNKELIINETVPNRFSPKSPDKAHLNLHINSLELGDSAVYFCASSQAGGSGELFFGEGSRLTVL.

The chain is built from TRBV6-1 and TRBJ1-4; 8 bases are a match to TRBD1. The germline V gene encodes CDR1 MNHNS and CDR2 SASEGT. This CDR3 is built from 16 residues. The V gene end was trimmed by 5 bases and the J gene end by 0 bases; junction bases not matched to a gene: 5. CDR3 sequence: CASSPRTGSTNEKLFF. In DNA form, the CDR3 reads TGTGCCAGCAGTCCGAGGACAGGGTCAACTAATGAAAAACTGTTTTTT.

The genes are TRBV7-2 and TRBJ1-2; 7 bases agree with TRBD1. Germline V gene data show CDR1 as SGHTA and CDR2 as FQGNSA. V lost 5 bases, J lost 2 bases, and 11 bases stayed unmatched. The CDR3 has 16 amino acids. DNA for the CDR3: TGTGCCAGCAGCCTATGGACAGGCCGAGGGAACTATGGCTACACCTTC. It is translated as CASSLWTGRGNYGYTF.

This clonotype was counted a few times. At one end the junction does not follow the germline gene, possibly because of a read error. This chain uses TRBV7-7 with TRBJ2-5; 11 nucleotides align to TRBD2. CDR3 size: 16 residues. The germline V gene encodes CDR1 SSHAT and CDR2 FNYEAQ (reference sequence). CDR3 residues: CASSRGTSGAPETQYF. The CDR3 DNA follows: TGTGCTAGCAGTCGAGGGACTAGCGGCGCCCCGGAGACCCAGTACTTC.

This clonotype was seen more than once but under ten times. The genes are TRBV7-2 and TRBJ2-6; 9 bases are shared with TRBD2. This CDR3 has 18 residues. V trimming: 3 bases; J trimming: 0 bases; junction bases outside the gene matches: 6. The germline CDR1 and CDR2 sequences are SGHTA and FQGNSA. Here the CDR3 DNA reads TGTGCCAGCAGCTTCTCTGCGGGGGGGACCTCTGGGGCCAACGTCCTGACTTTC. It codes for CASSFSAGGTSGANVLTF.

The genes are TRBV20-1 and TRBJ2-5, with D hard to call. The V end was cut by 6 bases, the J end by 1 base, with 18 bases between. Germline V CDR1 and CDR2: DFQATT, SNEGSKA (reference sequence). CDR3 length: 15 amino acids. CDR3: CSALASDNIQETQYF. Written as DNA, the CDR3 is TGCAGTGCCCTGGCCTCCGACAACATCCAAGAGACCCAGTACTTC.

This clonotype has more than one count but fewer than ten. The V call is TRBV7-2, the J call TRBJ2-5, with 7 bases identical to TRBD1. TRBJ2-1 explains the end of the DNA better; the J call may be wrong. This CDR3 is 15 amino acids long. Per germline, CDR1 SGHTA and CDR2 FQGNSA. The CDR3 DNA sequence: TGTGCCAGCAGCCTCCGGGACAGTTTCTACAATGAGCAGTTCTTC. Translated: CASSLRDSFYNEQFF.

This clonotype has only a few counts. The CDR3 sequence is CASSYGQAGGQGPLEQYF. Written as DNA, the CDR3 is TGTGCCAGCAGTTATGGTCAAGCGGGGGGGCAGGGTCCCCTCGAGCAGTACTTC. V usage is TRBV6-5 and J usage is TRBJ2-7, with TRBD2 matching 10 bases. The CDR3 is 18 residues long. Germline CDR1 MNHEY, CDR2 SVGAGI. V gave up 3 bases and J gave up 6 bases; unmatched junction bases: 17.